What follows are 4 T cell receptor beta chains derived from one specimen sequenced in a study of graft-versus-host responses after intestinal transplantation (dated by TCRdb to about 2021). What this sample's time point label stands for: cells obtained before transplantation from donor or recipient. What these receptors recognize is not known. The library was generated by the immunoSEQ multiplex PCR assay. The immuneACCESS repertoire file appears here via TCRdb, limited to in-frame rearrangements. These files lack a portion of the clones; in checked studies, under half of the deficit traces to unresolved V genes, and the cause of the others is not known. The sample records some 90,000 clones, about 89% of which are singletons. 5% to 6.5% of the sample is taken by the ten largest. Sequencing used unstimulated CD8+ T cells sorted from spleen or lymph node cells, obtained before intestinal transplant. These receptors originate from a human donor who received an intestinal transplant.

CDR3 nucleotide sequence: TGTGCCAGCAGCCGAGCCTATGGCTACACCTTC. Its translation: CASSRAYGYTF. V gene TRBV6-6 combines with J gene TRBJ1-2, with D unclear. The length of the CDR3 is 11 residues. V lost 6 bases and J 4 bases, leaving 6 bases between the germline ends. Germline V CDR1 and CDR2: MNHNY, SVGAGI (reference sequence).

The genes are TRBV5-6 and TRBJ2-5; 9 nucleotides match TRBD1. The CDR3 sequence is 16 residues long. The germline gives CDR1 SGHDT, CDR2 YYEEEE. The V segment lost 2 bases and the J segment 1 base; nucleotides outside the gene matches: 6. Here the CDR3 DNA reads TGTGCCAGCAGCTTTGCTGGACAGGGGCCCCAAGAGACCCAGTACTTC. Translation gives CASSFAGQGPQETQYF.

The V and J genes are TRBV27 and TRBJ2-7; D unclear. In germline, CDR1 is MNHEY, CDR2 SMNVEV (reference sequence). V was trimmed by 2 bases and J by 3 bases, leaving 17 bases between them. The CDR3 runs to 16 residues. The CDR3 region has the DNA TGTGCCAGCAGTTTACCGCCCTCCACCGGCGGCTACGAGCAGTACTTC. Residues: CASSLPPSTGGYEQYF.

V gene TRBV11-1 combines with J gene TRBJ2-1; D is ambiguous. Germline lookup yields CDR1 SGHAT and CDR2 FQDESV (reference sequence). The CDR3 extends over 14 amino acids. Between the trimmed V and J ends, which lost 0 bases and 4 bases, there was a span of 7 bases. The CDR3 DNA reads TGTGCCAGCAGCTTAGCCGGGTCGTACAATGAGCAGTTCTTC. This codes for CASSLAGSYNEQFF.